This is a list of T cell receptor beta chains from one sample in a study of blood T cell repertoires in COVID-19. Only in-frame clones appear in the TCRdb table, and some are missing; sequencing was by immunoSEQ multiplex PCR. Of roughly 76,000 clones detected, about four fifths appear once; the ten largest clones hold 36%. What was sequenced was peripheral blood. These receptors all stem from a woman in her 70s with acute or convalescent COVID-19. CDR3s include the opening cysteine and the closing phenylalanine or tryptophan. The D gene is left open where the match is weak. Some rows mark clone size as missing; the rest say once, few, many or name a class of expanded clone.

v_gene	abundance	j_gene	d_gene	CDR3nt	CDR3aa
TRBV28	-	TRBJ1-4	-	TGTGCCAGCAGTCCCGCTAAGTCCCGAACTAATGAAAAACTGTTTTTT	CASSPAKSRTNEKLFF
TRBV5-1	-	TRBJ1-1	-	TGCGCCAGCAGCTTGGCCACCAACTTCCGCGCTTTCTTT	CASSLATNFRAFF
TRBV10-3	-	TRBJ2-5	-	TGTGCCATCAGTGAGTCGCGCGGCGAGACCCAGTACTTC	CAISESRGETQYF
TRBV27	once	TRBJ1-1	-	TGTGCCAGCAGTTTGACAGTGAACACTGAAGCTTTCTTT	CASSLTVNTEAFF
TRBV7-6	-	TRBJ1-3	TRBD1	TGTGCCAGCAGCAGGGGGACAGGTCTCGGAAACACCATATATTTT	CASSRGTGLGNTIYF
TRBV6-6	-	TRBJ2-5	-	TGTGCCAGCAGACTGGACAGAATGAAAGAGACCCAGTACTTC	CASRLDRMKETQYF
TRBV6-6	-	TRBJ2-7	-	TGTGCCAGCAGTCCAGGACAGATCCTTAGGGGCGAGCAGTACTTC	CASSPGQILRGEQYF
TRBV12-3/TRBV12-4	-	TRBJ2-1	-	TGTGCCAGCAGCCTTGGGGCGCGTGAGCAGTTCTTC	CASSLGAREQFF
TRBV6-1	-	TRBJ2-2	TRBD2	TGTGCCAGCAGTGGTCCCAGCGGGAGAAACACCGGGGAGCTGTTTTTT	CASSGPSGRNTGELFF
TRBV27	-	TRBJ2-3	TRBD1	TGTGCCAGCAGTTTTTCAGGGGGTACTAGCACAGATACGCAGTATTTT	CASSFSGGTSTDTQYF
TRBV5-1	-	TRBJ1-6	TRBD1	TGCGCCAGCAGCTCAGATCCAGGGGGCCAGAGTTCACCCCTCCACTTT	CASSSDPGGQSSPLHF
TRBV7-6	-	TRBJ2-3	TRBD1	TGTGCCAGCAGCTCCGGGACAGGGACAGATACGCAGTATTTT	CASSSGTGTDTQYF
TRBV5-6	-	TRBJ1-2	-	TGTGCCAGCTGGGCAGGGCCAATTGACTATGGCTACACCTTC	CASWAGPIDYGYTF
TRBV20-1	-	TRBJ1-1	-	TGCAGTGCTAGTCAACACGTATACGAAGCTTTCTTT	CSASQHVYEAFF
TRBV11-3	-	TRBJ2-1	TRBD2	TGTGCCAGCAGCCGGACTAGCGGAAGTGAGCAGTTCTTC	CASSRTSGSEQFF
TRBV7-8	-	TRBJ1-4	-	TGTGCCAGCAGTCGAACAGCAACTAATGAAAAACTGTTTTTT	CASSRTATNEKLFF
TRBV5-1	-	TRBJ1-1	TRBD1	TGCGCCAGCAGCCCATCCCCAGGGGGCGGGGTGAACACTGAAGCTTTCTTT	CASSPSPGGGVNTEAFF
TRBV29-1	-	TRBJ1-1	-	TGCAGCGCCGCCGCGGCCTTGGGCACTGAAGCTTTCTTT	CSAAAALGTEAFF
TRBV10-1	few	TRBJ2-1	TRBD1	TGCGCCAGCAGTGAGTCGGGGACAGGGACGGGCAATGAGCAGTTCTTC	CASSESGTGTGNEQFF
TRBV11-3	once	TRBJ2-1	TRBD2	TGTGCCAGCAGCTCAAGCGGGAACAACAATGAGCAGTTCTTC	CASSSSGNNNEQFF
TRBV6-5	once	TRBJ2-7	-	TGTGCCAGCGTAGATCTCTCCTACGAGCAGTACTTC	CASVDLSYEQYF
TRBV5-1	once	TRBJ1-1	-	TGCGCCAGCAGCATTGGGGCCGTCCGGAGCACTGAAGCTTTCTTT	CASSIGAVRSTEAFF
TRBV19	-	TRBJ1-5	-	TGTGCCAGTAGTATTCTCGGCAGGGAGGTCCCTAATCAGCCCCAGCATTTT	CASSILGREVPNQPQHF
TRBV30	-	TRBJ2-7	-	TGTGCCTGGAGTGGGGGGGGGCCCCGTGAGCAGTACTTC	CAWSGGGPREQYF
TRBV5-5	-	TRBJ2-7	-	TGTGCCAGCAGCTTGGCCAGGGGAGTGGGCTACGAGCAGTACTTC	CASSLARGVGYEQYF
TRBV30	few	TRBJ1-5	-	TGTGCCTGGAGCCCTCGGACAGCGTATAGCAATCAGCCCCAGCATTTT	CAWSPRTAYSNQPQHF
TRBV3-1/TRBV3-2	-	TRBJ2-1	TRBD1	TGTGCCAGCAGCCTCAGACAGGGGGCAGGGGAGCAGTTCTTC	CASSLRQGAGEQFF
TRBV5-1	-	TRBJ2-1	-	TGCGCCAGCAGCTTGGGCGGTCTGTCGTACAATGAGCAGTTCTTC	CASSLGGLSYNEQFF
TRBV14	few	TRBJ1-2	-	TGTGCCAGCAGTATACAGGGACTAGTTGGCTACACCTTC	CASSIQGLVGYTF
TRBV18	-	TRBJ1-2	TRBD1	TGTGCCAGCTCACAACAGACAGGGGGTGGCTACACCTTC	CASSQQTGGGYTF
TRBV10-2	-	TRBJ2-2	-	TGCGCCAGCACCCCCGCCCTAAAGCTCGAGACCGGGGAGCTGTTTTTT	CASTPALKLETGELFF
TRBV14	-	TRBJ1-2	-	TGTGCCAGCAGCCGTGGAGCTAACTATGGCTACACCTTC	CASSRGANYGYTF
TRBV11-2	-	TRBJ2-7	-	TGTGCCAGCAGCTTAGGACTTAATTCCTACGAGCAGTACTTC	CASSLGLNSYEQYF
TRBV28	-	TRBJ1-1	-	TGTGCCAGCAGTCCCCTGCGGGGCATGAACACTGAAGCTTTCTTT	CASSPLRGMNTEAFF
TRBV19	-	TRBJ2-3	TRBD2	TGTGCCAGTAGCTATCTAGCGGGATCCACAGATACGCAGTATTTT	CASSYLAGSTDTQYF
TRBV6-5	few	TRBJ1-5	-	TGTGCCAGCAGGGCGCGGGGGGGCGATAATCAGCCCCAGCATTTT	CASRARGGDNQPQHF
TRBV7-2	-	TRBJ1-4	-	TGTGCCAGCAGCTTAAGACAGCATAATGAAAAACTGTTTTTT	CASSLRQHNEKLFF
TRBV10-3	-	TRBJ1-2	-	TGTGCCATCAGTGAGTATGCACAGAATAACTATGGCTACACCTTC	CAISEYAQNNYGYTF
TRBV5-1	-	TRBJ2-7	-	TGCGCCAGCAAAGGGACATCCTCCTACGAGCAGTACTTC	CASKGTSSYEQYF
TRBV5-5	-	TRBJ1-6	-	TGTGCCAGCAGCTCCGGCCGGACAGAAAATTCACCCCTCCACTTT	CASSSGRTENSPLHF
TRBV30	-	TRBJ1-2	-	TGTGCCTGGAGTAAGGGTCAGGGGAACTATGGCTACACCTTC	CAWSKGQGNYGYTF
TRBV19	-	TRBJ1-5	-	TGTGCCAGTAGTATGTACAGGGATCAGCCCCAGCATTTT	CASSMYRDQPQHF
TRBV9	-	TRBJ1-2	-	TGTGCCAGCAGATTGTTTGGGGGCGGCTACACCTTC	CASRLFGGGYTF
TRBV7-9	-	TRBJ1-6	-	TGTGCCAGCAGCTTAGGACAGGAGAATTCACCCCTCCACTTT	CASSLGQENSPLHF
TRBV3-1/TRBV3-2	-	TRBJ2-3	-	TGTGCCAGCAGCCAAGGGACCTCGTTTGCGGGCGCAGATACGCAGTATTTT	CASSQGTSFAGADTQYF
TRBV30	-	TRBJ2-7	TRBD1	TGTGCCTGGAGTGCCGGGACAGGCTCCTACGAGCAGTACTTC	CAWSAGTGSYEQYF
TRBV6-6	-	TRBJ1-2	TRBD1	TGTGCCAGCAGTTACTCGCCCCGGACAGGGGGTCACGGCTACACCTTC	CASSYSPRTGGHGYTF
TRBV28	once	TRBJ1-5	-	TGTGCCAGCCGATTAGACAGTTATAGCAATCAGCCCCAGCATTTT	CASRLDSYSNQPQHF
TRBV21-1	many	TRBJ1-5	-	TGTGCCAGCGTATCACTCCCCGGGACTTATAGCAATCAGCCCCAGCATTTT	CASVSLPGTYSNQPQHF
TRBV12-5	many	TRBJ1-2	-	TGTGCTAGTGGCCAGGGCCAAAGAGGTGGCTACACCTTC	CASGQGQRGGYTF
TRBV18	-	TRBJ2-7	-	TGTGCCAGCTCACTCCGGAGTGAGGGATATGGGAGCGAGCAGTACTTC	CASSLRSEGYGSEQYF
TRBV7-6	-	TRBJ1-1	TRBD1	TGTGCCAGCAGCCCGCGACAGGGCTTGAGGAACACTGAAGCTTTCTTT	CASSPRQGLRNTEAFF
TRBV3-1/TRBV3-2	-	TRBJ1-2	TRBD1	TGTGCCAGCAGCTCGGACAGGGCAGGCTATGGCTACACCTTC	CASSSDRAGYGYTF
TRBV5-1	-	TRBJ2-1	-	TGCGCCAGCAGCTTGGGGGACACTGGTGGCAATGAGCAGTTCTTC	CASSLGDTGGNEQFF
TRBV27	few	TRBJ2-3	-	TGTGCCAGCAGTTCCCCCACCCCACAGGGTCCTAGCACAGATACGCAGTATTTT	CASSSPTPQGPSTDTQYF